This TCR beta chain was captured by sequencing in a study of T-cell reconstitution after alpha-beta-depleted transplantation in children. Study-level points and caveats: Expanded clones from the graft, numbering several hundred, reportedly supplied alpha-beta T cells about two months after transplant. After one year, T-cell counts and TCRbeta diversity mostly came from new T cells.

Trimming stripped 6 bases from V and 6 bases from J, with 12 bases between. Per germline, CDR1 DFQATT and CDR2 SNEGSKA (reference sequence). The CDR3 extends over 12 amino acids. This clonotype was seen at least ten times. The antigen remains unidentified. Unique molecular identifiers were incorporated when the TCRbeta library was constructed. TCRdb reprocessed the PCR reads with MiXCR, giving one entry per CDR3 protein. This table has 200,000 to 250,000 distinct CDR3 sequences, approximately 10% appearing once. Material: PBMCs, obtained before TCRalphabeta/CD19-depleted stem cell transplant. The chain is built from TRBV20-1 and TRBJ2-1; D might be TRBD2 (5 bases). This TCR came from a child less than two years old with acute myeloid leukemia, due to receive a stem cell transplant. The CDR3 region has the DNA TGCAGTGCCCGAGGGCCTGCCAATGAGCAGTTCTTC. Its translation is CSARGPANEQFF.